The T cell receptor (beta chain) described here comes from a study of blood T cells in healthy people across ages. General study findings and limits: Diversity of TCR beta correlated strongly with naive T cell percentage.

The CDR3 length is 13 residues. Trimming stripped 5 bases from V and 10 bases from J, with 15 bases between. The germline V gene encodes CDR1 SEHNR and CDR2 FQNEAQ (reference sequence). With a J-beta primer mix and a sample-barcoded 5' primer, a second PCR ran roughly 7 to 11 cycles. Template switching added a 12-random-nucleotide identifier to every cDNA molecule. TCRdb re-called the 5' RACE reads with MiXCR, one entry per CDR3 protein. This sample carries 1.5 million to 2 million distinct CDR3 sequences, 25% to 30% of them seen once, and the ten largest clones take 6.5% to 8.5%. In this sample, this clonotype turned up a few times. What it recognizes is unknown.

J is TRBJ2-1 and V is TRBV7-9; weak D call: TRBD1 (5 bases). This receptor was identified in a woman under 40 in good health. The sequenced material came from blood. The CDR3: CASSVGRGNEQFF. In DNA form, the CDR3 reads TGTGCCAGCAGCGTCGGAAGGGGAAACGAGCAGTTCTTC.